This T cell receptor (beta chain) was sequenced during a study of PD-1 blockade in classical Hodgkin lymphoma. The wider study: Patients received nivolumab 3 mg/kg intravenously every 2 weeks.

Concerning this clone itself: Antigen unknown.

Profiling relied on immunoSEQ multiplex PCR, and the TCRdb table lists in-frame clones only, not all of them. The table shows about 7,700 clones, with about nine tenths occurring only once. The study's findings and limits: According to reports, newly diagnosed patients had lower baseline TCR diversity than healthy donors, and relapsed/refractory patients had lower baseline TCR diversity still. Whoever responded completely had baseline diversity much like that seen in newly diagnosed patients.

Germline-derived CDR1 and CDR2 are SNHLY and FYNNEI. The CDR3 sequence is 12 residues long. Trimming took off 4 bases at V and 4 bases at J, with 8 bases between the two ends. Patients all relapsed after autologous stem cell transplantation, and there was variation in brentuximab vedotin exposure. The CD4+ T cells used were purified from thawed PBMCs through magnetic negative selection. This receptor was obtained from a human donor with classical Hodgkin lymphoma. The material sequenced was CD4+ T cells from blood, taken at baseline. V gene TRBV2 combines with J gene TRBJ2-7; no definite D call. In nucleotides, the CDR3 is TGTGCCAGCAGTGTTCTAGGATACGAGCAGTACTTC. Protein product: CASSVLGYEQYF.